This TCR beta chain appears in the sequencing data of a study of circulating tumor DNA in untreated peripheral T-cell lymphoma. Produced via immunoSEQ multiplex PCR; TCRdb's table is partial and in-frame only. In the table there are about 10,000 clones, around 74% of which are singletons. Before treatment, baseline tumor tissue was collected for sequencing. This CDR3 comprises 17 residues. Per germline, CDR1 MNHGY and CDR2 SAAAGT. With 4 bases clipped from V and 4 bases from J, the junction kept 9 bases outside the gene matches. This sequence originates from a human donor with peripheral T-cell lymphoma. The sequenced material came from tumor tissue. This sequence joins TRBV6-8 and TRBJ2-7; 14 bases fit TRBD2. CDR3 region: CASSSPTSGGAGYEQYF. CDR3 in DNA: TGTGCCAGCAGTTCCCCGACTAGCGGGGGGGCCGGGTACGAGCAGTACTTC.